The present TCR beta chain was sequenced within a study of blood T cell repertoires in COVID-19. Overall study: Collection of acute and convalescent COVID-19 samples took place in the United States, Italy and Spain. Sample material is recorded as cDNA or gDNA derived from T cells, B-cell-depleted T cells, or PBMCs.

Profiled with immunoSEQ multiplex PCR; TCRdb holds only in-frame clones, not every one. The sample comprises 300,000 to 500,000 clones, more than 75% of which are singletons, and 0.95% to 1% rests with the top ten. This CDR3 spans 14 amino acids. Trimming pared 6 bases from V and 6 bases from J, leaving 18 bases between. Germline lookup yields CDR1 MNHNY and CDR2 SVGAGI (reference sequence). The sequenced sample was PBMCs or T cells enriched from blood (not recorded which). This TCR was sampled from a woman in her 30s with acute COVID-19. The chain carries TRBV6-6 and TRBJ2-7, with a tentative D call TRBD2 (7 bases). DNA for the CDR3: TGTGCCAGCAGGGAGGGGGGGGCGGAAACCGAGCAGTACTTC. It encodes CASREGGAETEQYF.